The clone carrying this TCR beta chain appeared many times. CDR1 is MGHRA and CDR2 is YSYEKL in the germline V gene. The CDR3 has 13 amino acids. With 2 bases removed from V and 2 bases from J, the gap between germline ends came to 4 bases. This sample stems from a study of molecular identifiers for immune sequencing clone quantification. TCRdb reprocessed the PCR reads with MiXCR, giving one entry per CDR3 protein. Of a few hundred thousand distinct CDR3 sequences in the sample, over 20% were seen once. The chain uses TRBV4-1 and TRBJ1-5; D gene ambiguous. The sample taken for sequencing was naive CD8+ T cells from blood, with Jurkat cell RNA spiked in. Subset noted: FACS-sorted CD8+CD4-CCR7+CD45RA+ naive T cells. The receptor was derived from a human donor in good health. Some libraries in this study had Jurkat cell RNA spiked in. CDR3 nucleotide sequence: TGCGCCAGCAGCCAAAATGGCAATCAGCCCCAGCATTTT. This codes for CASSQNGNQPQHF.